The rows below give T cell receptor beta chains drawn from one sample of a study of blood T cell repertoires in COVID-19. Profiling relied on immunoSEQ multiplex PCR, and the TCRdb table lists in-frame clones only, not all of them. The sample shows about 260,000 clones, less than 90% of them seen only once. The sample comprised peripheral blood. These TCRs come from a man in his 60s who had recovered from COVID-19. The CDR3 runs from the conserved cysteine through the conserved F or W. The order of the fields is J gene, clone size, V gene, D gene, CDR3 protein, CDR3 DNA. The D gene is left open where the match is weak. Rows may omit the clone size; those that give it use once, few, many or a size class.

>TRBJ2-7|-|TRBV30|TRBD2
CAWAPGTSTLEQYF
TGTGCCTGGGCCCCCGGGACTAGCACCCTTGAGCAGTACTTC
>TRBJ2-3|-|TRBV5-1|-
CASSSGGATDTQYF
TGCGCCAGCAGTTCCGGAGGGGCCACAGATACGCAGTATTTT
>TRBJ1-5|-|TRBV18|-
CASSLTEGQPQHF
TGTGCCAGCTCCCTAACGGAGGGTCAGCCCCAGCATTTT
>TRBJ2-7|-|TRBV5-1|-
CASSRESSYEQYF
TGCGCCAGCAGTCGAGAGAGCTCCTACGAGCAGTACTTC
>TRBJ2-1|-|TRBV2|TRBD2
CASLGLAGEFGEQFF
TGTGCCAGCCTGGGACTAGCGGGAGAATTTGGTGAGCAGTTCTTC
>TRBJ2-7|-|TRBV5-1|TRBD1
CASSLLRTGSYEQYF
TGCGCCAGCAGCTTACTGAGGACAGGCTCCTACGAGCAGTACTTC
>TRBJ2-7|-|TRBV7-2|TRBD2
CASSLDGGNYEQYF
TGTGCCAGCAGCTTAGACGGGGGGAACTACGAGCAGTACTTC
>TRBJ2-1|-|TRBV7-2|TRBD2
CATLRGGGPRVDEQFF
TGTGCCACCCTGAGGGGCGGGGGACCCAGGGTCGATGAGCAGTTCTTC
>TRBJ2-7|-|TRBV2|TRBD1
CASSNPGGAVSEQYF
TGTGCCAGCAGTAACCCAGGGGGCGCTGTTTCCGAGCAGTACTTC
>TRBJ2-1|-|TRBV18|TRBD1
CASSPGQGYNEQFF
TGTGCCAGCTCACCGGGACAGGGTTACAATGAGCAGTTCTTC
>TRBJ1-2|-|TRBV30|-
CAWTAGPYGYTF
TGTGCCTGGACTGCAGGGCCCTATGGCTACACCTTC
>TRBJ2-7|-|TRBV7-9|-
CASSGTSGLSYEQYF
TGTGCCAGCAGCGGAACCTCAGGGTTATCCTACGAGCAGTACTTC
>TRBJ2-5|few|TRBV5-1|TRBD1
CASSLGQGARAETQYF
TGCGCCAGCAGTTTAGGACAGGGGGCGAGGGCGGAGACCCAGTACTTC
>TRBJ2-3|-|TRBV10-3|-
CAISEPGRTDTQYF
TGTGCCATCAGTGAGCCGGGGAGGACAGATACGCAGTATTTT
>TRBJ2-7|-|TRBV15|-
CATSRSRSTYEQYF
TGTGCCACCAGCAGGTCGAGATCTACCTACGAGCAGTACTTC
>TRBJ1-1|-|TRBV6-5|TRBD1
CASFGTGRTEAFF
TGTGCCAGCTTTGGGACAGGCCGCACTGAAGCTTTCTTT
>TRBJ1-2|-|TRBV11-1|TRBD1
CASSGDSVYGYTF
TGTGCCAGCAGCGGGGACAGCGTCTATGGCTACACCTTC
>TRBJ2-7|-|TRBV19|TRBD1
CASSPIRDRGTYEQYF
TGTGCCAGTAGTCCTATCCGGGACAGGGGAACCTACGAGCAGTACTTC
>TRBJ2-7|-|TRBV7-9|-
CASSLPDQGLYEQYF
TGTGCCAGCAGCTTACCGGACCAGGGGTTGTACGAGCAGTACTTC
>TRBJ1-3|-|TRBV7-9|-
CASSSGDRFPGNTIYF
TGTGCCAGCAGCTCAGGGGACCGTTTTCCTGGAAACACCATATATTTT
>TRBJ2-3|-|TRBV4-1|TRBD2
CASSPSGTSGRGGGDTQYF
TGCGCCAGCAGCCCTTCCGGGACTAGCGGGAGGGGAGGGGGAGATACGCAGTATTTT
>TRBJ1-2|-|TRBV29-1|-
CSVRGGWQGGIGYTF
TGCAGCGTGAGGGGTGGTTGGCAGGGAGGGATCGGCTACACCTTC
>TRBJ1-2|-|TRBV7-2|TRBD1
CASRKRPGQGALNYGYTF
TGTGCCAGCAGAAAACGTCCGGGACAGGGGGCTCTCAACTATGGCTACACCTTC
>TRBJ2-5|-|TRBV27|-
CASSLGGGRETQYF
TGTGCCAGCAGTTTAGGGGGGGGGCGTGAGACCCAGTACTTC
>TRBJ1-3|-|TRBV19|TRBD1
CASSSEAGQPFLFLGNTIYF
TGTGCCAGTAGTAGCGAGGCGGGACAGCCTTTTCTATTTCTTGGAAACACCATATATTTT
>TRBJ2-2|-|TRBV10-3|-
CAIRRPEDGELFF
TGTGCCATCCGAAGACCAGAGGACGGGGAGCTGTTTTTT
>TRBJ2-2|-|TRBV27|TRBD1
CASTTADRGAGELFF
TGTGCCAGCACCACCGCGGACAGGGGGGCCGGGGAGCTGTTTTTT
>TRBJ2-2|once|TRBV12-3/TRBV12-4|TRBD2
CASRRGRALFF
TGTGCCAGCCGTAGAGGGAGGGCGCTGTTTTTT
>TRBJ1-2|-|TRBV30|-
CAWSKGHNPIGYTF
TGTGCCTGGAGTAAGGGACACAACCCGATCGGCTACACCTTC
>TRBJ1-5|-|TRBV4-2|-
CASSRSEGGVGGNQPQHF
TGTGCCAGCAGCAGATCGGAAGGAGGGGTAGGTGGCAATCAGCCCCAGCATTTT
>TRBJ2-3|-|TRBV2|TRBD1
CASSSSQGARDTQYF
TGTGCCAGCAGTTCCTCACAGGGGGCGAGGGATACGCAGTATTTT
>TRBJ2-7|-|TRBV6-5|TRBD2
CASKRTSGPYEQYF
TGTGCCAGCAAGCGGACTAGCGGACCCTACGAGCAGTACTTC
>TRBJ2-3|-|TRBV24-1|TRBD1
CATSDSGQFGTDTQYF
TGTGCCACCAGTGATTCGGGACAGTTTGGGACAGATACGCAGTATTTT
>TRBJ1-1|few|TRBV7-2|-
CASSSRGGTEAFF
TGTGCCAGCAGCTCGCGCGGGGGGACTGAAGCTTTCTTT
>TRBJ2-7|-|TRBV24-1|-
CATSDSSKGTTGEQYF
TGTGCCACCAGTGATTCCAGTAAAGGCACTACGGGGGAGCAGTACTTC
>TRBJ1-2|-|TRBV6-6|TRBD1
CASTRGQGAGYGYTF
TGTGCCAGCACCCGGGGGCAGGGGGCGGGGTATGGCTACACCTTC
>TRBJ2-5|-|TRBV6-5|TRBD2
CASTGLGEWTQYF
TGTGCCAGCACCGGACTAGGGGAATGGACCCAGTACTTC
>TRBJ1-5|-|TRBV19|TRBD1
CASRDRVQQPQHF
TGTGCCAGCCGGGACAGAGTTCAACAGCCCCAGCATTTT
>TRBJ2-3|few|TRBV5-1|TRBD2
CASSLGLAGVGTQYF
TGCGCCAGCAGCTTGGGACTAGCGGGAGTTGGTACGCAGTATTTT
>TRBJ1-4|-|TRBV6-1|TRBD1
CASSDPGQGDEKLFF
TGTGCCAGCAGTGATCCGGGACAGGGAGATGAAAAACTGTTTTTT
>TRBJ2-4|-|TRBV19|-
CASSTPTGAKNIQYF
TGTGCCAGTAGTACACCGACAGGCGCCAAAAACATTCAGTACTTC
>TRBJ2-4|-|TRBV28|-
CASSLGGAGNIQYF
TGTGCCAGCAGTTTAGGGGGGGCGGGGAACATTCAGTACTTC
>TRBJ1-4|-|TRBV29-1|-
CSVFRGPKLFF
TGCAGCGTTTTCAGGGGACCCAAACTGTTTTTT
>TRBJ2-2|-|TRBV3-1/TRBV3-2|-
CASSQVQNTGELFF
TGTGCCAGCAGCCAAGTTCAGAACACCGGGGAGCTGTTTTTT
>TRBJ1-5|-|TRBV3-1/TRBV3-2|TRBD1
CASSQDRQGASNQPQHF
TGTGCCAGCAGCCAAGATCGACAGGGAGCTAGCAATCAGCCCCAGCATTTT
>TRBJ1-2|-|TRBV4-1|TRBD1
CASSPSGQGGRRDGYTF
TGCGCCAGCAGCCCCTCGGGACAGGGGGGTCGACGGGATGGCTACACCTTC
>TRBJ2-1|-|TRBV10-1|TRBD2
CASSAGTSREQFF
TGCGCCAGCAGTGCCGGGACTAGTCGTGAGCAGTTCTTC